One sample yielded the 11 T cell receptor beta chains listed below, sequenced in a study of cytomegalovirus exposure and HLA in healthy donors. The study ran its PCR with 60 Vbeta and 13 Jbeta primers. Clones were read by immunoSEQ multiplex PCR, and TCRdb kept only the in-frame ones, dropping some. The sample holds a few hundred thousand clones, approximately 82% seen once. The sequenced sample consisted of PBMCs. The receptors shown here come from a woman in her forties or fifties in good health and CMV-seropositive.

CDR3 protein: CAWGRRDTEAFF. Written as DNA, the CDR3 is TGTGCCTGGGGAAGGAGGGACACTGAAGCTTTCTTT. The rearrangement uses TRBV30 and TRBJ1-1, with D hard to call. Germline values: CDR1 GTSNPN, CDR2 SVGIG (reference sequence). Trimming removed 5 bases at V and 3 bases at J, with 10 bases between. This CDR3 comprises 12 residues.

This rearrangement joins TRBV5-3 to TRBJ1-5; 10 positions agree with TRBD1. TRBV5-3 is annotated as an ORF whose role is uncertain. This CDR3 is built from 15 residues. V shed 5 bases and J 6 bases; nucleotides not matched to a gene: 8. The CDR3 here is CARRCGTGEGQPQHF. The DNA for the CDR3 is TGTGCCAGAAGGTGCGGGACAGGGGAGGGTCAGCCCCAGCATTTT.

The chain is built from TRBV15 and TRBJ2-1; D remains ambiguous. Germline V gene data show CDR1 as LNHNV and CDR2 as YYDKDF (reference sequence). This CDR3 comprises 14 residues. V lost 1 base and J 2 bases, leaving 6 bases between the germline ends. CDR3 sequence reads: CATSRGRAYNEQFF. The DNA of the CDR3 is TGTGCCACCAGCAGAGGAAGAGCCTACAATGAGCAGTTCTTC. Complete variable domain (other parts from reference TRBV15 and TRBJ2-1): DAMVIQNPRYQVTQFGKPVTLSCSQTLNHNVMYWYQQKSSQAPKLLFHYYDKDFNNEADTPDNFQSRRPNTSFCFLDIRSPGLGDTAMYLCATSRGRAYNEQFFGPGTRLTVL.

The CDR3 loop reads CASSPRPTPGTEAFF. The DNA for the CDR3 is TGTGCCAGCAGCCCCCGACCTACCCCGGGAACTGAAGCTTTCTTT. The chain uses TRBV11-2 and TRBJ1-1; D unresolved. Trimming removed 5 bases from V and 5 bases from J, with 18 bases in between. Germline V CDR1 and CDR2: SGHAT, FQNNGV. This CDR3 contains 15 residues.

This clone occurred once. The rearrangement links TRBV5-4 to TRBJ2-3; TRBD2 aligns across 8 bases. J gave up 3 bases and V 0 bases, and 3 bases lay outside the gene matches. Germline CDR1 and CDR2: SGHNT and YYREEE (reference sequence). CDR3 length: 15 amino acids. The CDR3 here is CASSLAGGTTDTQYF. The CDR3, as DNA: TGTGCCAGCAGCTTGGCGGGGGGGACAACAGATACGCAGTATTTT.

This clone was recorded once. This rearrangement joins TRBV10-1 to TRBJ2-5, with TRBD1 identical over 7 bases. V was clipped by 3 bases and J by 0 bases; unmatched bases: 4. CDR3 length equals 15 residues. The germline gives CDR1 WNHNN, CDR2 SYGVQD (reference sequence). CDR3 sequence reads: CASSDEGANQETQYF. CDR3 DNA: TGCGCCAGCAGTGACGAGGGGGCCAACCAAGAGACCCAGTACTTC.

DNA for the CDR3: TGTGCCAGCACTATGACAGCCAACTATAATGAAAAACTGTTTTTT. Its protein is CASTMTANYNEKLFF. The gene calls are TRBV2 and TRBJ1-4, with D tentatively TRBD1 (5 bases). The CDR3 runs to 15 residues. The V gene's germline CDR1 is SNHLY and CDR2 FYNNEI. V lost 7 bases to trimming and J lost 4 bases, with 16 bases between them.

This clone occurred once. This chain joins TRBV29-1 and TRBJ2-3; 9 nucleotides agree with TRBD1. The germline CDR1 and CDR2 sequences are SQVTM and ANQGSEA. V trimming: 3 bases; J trimming: 2 bases; junction bases outside the gene matches: 9. The CDR3 covers 16 residues. The CDR3 sequence: CSVDNQQGAITDTQYF. The CDR3 DNA reads TGCAGCGTTGACAATCAACAGGGGGCTATCACAGATACGCAGTATTTT.

The rearrangement joins TRBV6-5 to TRBJ1-2; 9 bases match TRBD1. V shed 6 bases, J shed 4 bases, and the junction held 6 bases outside the gene matches. Germline CDR1 reads MNHEY; CDR2 reads SVGAGI. The CDR3 spans 14 residues. The CDR3 DNA reads TGTGCCAGCAGATACAGGGGGCCGGTCTATGGCTACACCTTC. This sequence encodes CASRYRGPVYGYTF.

This clone was seen once. The J gene is TRBJ2-1, the V gene TRBV2, with D possibly being TRBD2 (6 bases). The CDR3 length is 14 residues. V was pared by 5 bases and J by 4 bases, with 12 bases between. Germline V gives CDR1 SNHLY, CDR2 FYNNEI. CDR3 sequence: CASSNQRAYNEQFF. The CDR3 coding sequence is TGTGCCAGCAGTAATCAGCGGGCATACAATGAGCAGTTCTTC.

The CDR3: CASSSRAGKWEQYF. For the CDR3, the DNA is TGTGCCAGCAGCTCTCGTGCGGGGAAATGGGAGCAGTACTTC. The chain joins TRBV4-2 to TRBJ2-7; D is possibly TRBD2 (6 bases). V was clipped by 5 bases and J by 7 bases, with 18 bases between them. CDR1 and CDR2 from the germline V gene are LGHNA and YNFKEQ. The CDR3 is 14 amino acids.